These 15 T cell receptor beta chains came from one sample sequenced in a study of a mutant IDH1 vaccine in newly diagnosed glioma. No antigens are known for them. The time point: week 35, safety follow-up. Vaccination used 300 ug of mutant IDH1 20-mer peptide per dose, with topical imiquimod. Generated by immunoSEQ multiplex PCR, the TCRdb table keeps only in-frame clones and is missing some. This sample yields tens of thousands of clones, of which approximately 90% are seen a single time; around 1.5% belongs to the top ten. The source was PBMCs, collected from a glioma patient whose treatment included an IDH1 peptide vaccine. The receptors stem from a man aged 35 to 55 with glioma.

This clone has only one observation. V and J are TRBV11-2 and TRBJ2-3, with TRBD2 matching 10 bases. There are 16 residues in the CDR3. CDR1 is SGHAT, CDR2 FQNNGV, per germline. The ends lost 1 base at V and 4 bases at J; junction bases unmatched: 5. Here the CDR3 reads CASSLGLAGAADTQYF. DNA of the CDR3: TGTGCCAGCAGCTTAGGCCTAGCGGGAGCGGCAGATACGCAGTATTTT.

The chain employs TRBV14 and TRBJ2-5, with no clear D. Germline loops: CDR1 SGHDN, CDR2 FVKESK. This CDR3 has 14 amino acids. Trimming took off 4 bases at V and 3 bases at J, with 12 bases between the two ends. CDR3 sequence: CASSPRGREETQYF. DNA of the CDR3: TGTGCCAGCAGCCCCCGCGGCCGGGAAGAGACCCAGTACTTC.

The chain couples TRBV5-1 to TRBJ2-7, with D maybe TRBD1 (5 bases). CDR1 and CDR2 (germline): SGHRS, YFSETQ. There are 13 residues in the CDR3. Trimming stripped 2 bases from V and 2 bases from J, with 8 bases between. The CDR3 loop reads CASSFAGTYEQYF. The DNA for the CDR3 is TGCGCCAGCAGCTTTGCAGGGACCTACGAGCAGTACTTC.

The chain uses TRBV20-1 and TRBJ1-2; unclear D gene. CDR3 length: 11 amino acids. V lost 6 bases to trimming and J lost 8 bases, with 13 bases between them. Germline loops: CDR1 DFQATT, CDR2 SNEGSKA (reference sequence). This CDR3 is CSALREKGYTF. CDR3 in DNA: TGCAGTGCCCTCCGGGAGAAAGGCTACACCTTC.

The chain recombines TRBV18 with TRBJ2-7; either TRBD1 or TRBD2 may supply D (5 bases each). V was pared by 2 bases and J by 3 bases, with 8 bases between. This CDR3 has 13 amino acids. Germline lookup yields CDR1 KGHSH and CDR2 LQKENI. DNA of the CDR3: TGTGCCAGCTCACCAGGGACCCACTACGAGCAGTACGTC. Amino acids: CASSPGTHYEQYV.

The V and J genes are TRBV27 and TRBJ1-4; D remains ambiguous. The CDR3 runs to 13 residues. Germline loops: CDR1 MNHEY, CDR2 SMNVEV (reference sequence). Trimming shortened V by 6 bases and J by 8 bases, and 13 bases separated the two germline ends. The CDR3, as DNA: TGTGCCAGCAGCCCCCTTAGGAGGGAAAAACTGTTTTTT. Its protein is CASSPLRREKLFF.

The V and J genes are TRBV11-3 and TRBJ2-5; D possibly uses TRBD1 or TRBD2 (6 bases each). Germline V gives CDR1 SGHNT, CDR2 YENEEA. The CDR3 spans 15 residues. V lost 6 bases and J lost 5, with 19 bases in between. CDR3 sequence reads: CASSLRGSGAETQYF. CDR3 in DNA: TGTGCCAGCAGTCTCAGAGGTTCGGGGGCTGAGACCCAGTACTTC.

The rearrangement links TRBV5-4 to TRBJ1-1; possible D gene TRBD1, 6 bases. Trimming cost V 3 bases and J 4 bases, with 7 bases left between them. Germline CDR1 SGHNT, CDR2 YYREEE (reference sequence). CDR3 length equals 12 residues. CDR3 in DNA: TGTGCCAGCAGCTGGGGGCTCACTGAAGCTTTCTTT. Protein: CASSWGLTEAFF.

This clone was found once. This chain uses TRBV7-6 with TRBJ2-2; 9 nucleotides match TRBD2. With 0 bases clipped from V and 4 bases from J, the junction kept 3 bases outside the gene matches. Germline V lookup: CDR1 SGHVS, CDR2 FNYEAQ. The CDR3 extends over 16 amino acids. CDR3 coding DNA: TGTGCCAGCAGCTTAGCCCTAGCGGGATCCACCGGGGAGCTGTTTTTT. As protein: CASSLALAGSTGELFF.

The chain couples TRBV6-4 to TRBJ2-1; 8 bases agree with TRBD2. V trimming: 3 bases; J trimming: 1 base; junction bases outside the gene matches: 5. CDR1 is MRHNA, CDR2 SNTAGT, per germline. CDR3 length: 16 amino acids. The CDR3 sequence: CASSEIAGRSYNEQFF. CDR3 DNA: TGTGCCAGCAGTGAGATAGCGGGACGTTCCTACAATGAGCAGTTCTTC.

V is TRBV2 and J is TRBJ1-4; possibly TRBD1 for D (5 bases). Germline CDR1 is SNHLY and CDR2 is FYNNEI. The ends were cut back, 5 bases at V and 7 bases at J, with 11 bases in the middle. The CDR3 sequence is 13 residues long. CDR3 in DNA: TGTGCCAGCAGTAAGGGGTTAGGTGAAAAACTGTTTTTT. Translating it yields CASSKGLGEKLFF.

The chain uses TRBV29-1 and TRBJ2-2; possibly TRBD1 or TRBD2 for D (5 bases each). Germline CDR1 SQVTM, CDR2 ANQGSEA. The CDR3 totals 14 residues. Trimming took off 4 bases at V and 7 bases at J, with 16 bases between the two ends. The CDR3 DNA sequence: TGCAGCGTTGCGTGGGGGAGAGGGGACGGGGAGCTGTTTTTT. It yields the protein CSVAWGRGDGELFF.

V is TRBV19 and J is TRBJ2-3; 12 nucleotides agree with TRBD1. The V gene end was trimmed by 6 bases and the J gene end by 4 bases; junction bases not matched to a gene: 11. This CDR3 spans 17 amino acids. Germline V gene lookup returns CDR1 LNHDA and CDR2 SQIVND (reference sequence). Here the CDR3 reads CASSPGGTGGRPDTQYF. The DNA for the CDR3 is TGTGCCAGTAGCCCCGGGGGGACAGGGGGCCGCCCAGATACGCAGTATTTT.

The J gene is TRBJ1-4, the V gene TRBV10-2, with D possibly being TRBD1 (6 bases). This CDR3 is built from 15 residues. Trimming pared 5 bases from V and 7 bases from J, leaving 17 bases between. The germline CDR1 and CDR2 sequences are WSHSY and SAAADI. CDR3 in DNA: TGCGCCAGCAGTTTTTCAAACAGGGCAGGTGAAAAACTGTTTTTT. It codes for CASSFSNRAGEKLFF.

This clone was found a few times. The J gene is TRBJ1-1, the V gene TRBV6-5, with a possible D match to TRBD1 (5 bases). The CDR3 extends over 14 amino acids. V was cut by 5 bases and J by 1 base, with 11 bases left in between. Germline CDR1 reads MNHEY; CDR2 reads SVGAGI. CDR3 in DNA: TGTGCCAGCAGTCGGACAAGTGGGAACACTGAAGCTTTCTTT. Its protein product is CASSRTSGNTEAFF.